This T cell receptor (beta chain) stems from a study of T cell repertoires in cytomegalovirus infection. Study-level information: It can be stated that public TCR beta signatures indicated CMV infection as well as a matching HLA type.

Germline V gene lookup returns CDR1 SGHVS and CDR2 FQNEAQ. V shed 4 bases and J 2 bases; nucleotides not matched to a gene: 9. This CDR3 contains 18 residues. TCRdb reprocessed the reads via MiXCR and lists one record per CDR3 protein. The data contain hundreds of thousands of distinct CDR3 sequences, roughly a sixth of them seen just once; the ten biggest clones take up approximately 12%. This TCR derives from a human donor in good health (CMV status not recorded). Some clones in this sample may be carry-over from other donors' samples. The rearrangement joins TRBV7-8 to TRBJ2-5; TRBD2 aligns across 14 bases. Sequencing was done on a sample of PBMCs. The CDR3 coding sequence is TGTGCCAGCAGCTCCTGGACTAGCGGGGGGCCTAAACAAGAGACCCAGTACTTC. Translating it yields CASSSWTSGGPKQETQYF.